What follows are 2 T cell receptor beta chains derived from one specimen sequenced in a study of response to subunit inactivated influenza vaccine listed by TCRdb under 2018. Library creation used RT-PCR. The instrument given in TCRdb is Illumina HiSeq 2500. The public sequencing data were trimmed at Q25 with fastp and processed into clonotypes with MiXCR by TCRdb, which kept only in-frame beta chains. Each entry is one CDR3 protein sequence, shown with its most common DNA and genes. The sample table records about 520,000 distinct CDR3 sequences; approximately 7.3% of these occur just once. Roughly 14% of the sample is taken by the ten largest. The sample here was PBMCs from blood, taken about 24 months after vaccination. Source of these receptors: a man aged 50-75 years who received an inactivated influenza vaccine. Donor details come from another sample of the same person, matched by shared clones.

This clonotype was counted between two and nine times. J is TRBJ1-2 and V is TRBV12-3 or TRBV12-4; weak D call: TRBD1 (6 bases). V dropped 5 bases and J dropped 6 bases, with 16 bases sitting between them. The CDR3 is 14 amino acids. CDR3: CASSPRTGLHGYTF. CDR3 sequence (DNA): TGTGCCAGCAGTCCCCGCACAGGGCTTCATGGCTACACCTTC.

This clonotype was counted ten times or more. The chain has TRBV7-9 and TRBJ2-7; 9 nucleotides line up with TRBD1. Germline CDR1 reads SEHNR; CDR2 reads FQNEAQ (reference sequence). V lost 6 bases and J lost 2; bases outside the gene matches: 5. The CDR3 runs to 14 residues. In DNA, the CDR3 is TGTGCCAGCAGGTCGGACAGGGGAGCCTACGAGCAGTACTTC. This sequence encodes CASRSDRGAYEQYF.